The entry below describes one T cell receptor beta chain. The target antigen is unknown. Cryopreserved PBMC numbered roughly 0.9-11 million per sample before DNA extraction. This sample is part of a study of long-term antiretroviral therapy in people with HIV. The run of the v3.0 immunoSEQ assay was at survey level. Clones were sequenced by immunoSEQ multiplex PCR, and TCRdb holds only the in-frame ones, with some missing. The data hold 30,000 to 40,000 clones, with around four fifths observed a single time. The CDR3 loop spans 16 amino acids. Trimming cost V 0 bases and J 2 bases; bases outside gene matches: 4. CDR1 MGHRA and CDR2 YSYEKL come from the germline V gene. Findings of the study overall: Controls showed broader CDR3 length ranges than did the HIV repertoires. ART-treated samples gained diversity yet remained below transplant donor controls.

The chain combines TRBV4-1 with TRBJ2-7; 10 bases line up with TRBD1. This specimen was unsorted PBMCs, taken 1 year after starting antiretroviral therapy. The TCR comes from a man aged 18 to 29 with HIV. CDR3 bases: TGCGCCAGCAGCCAAGATTCAGGGACAGGGGCCTACGAGCAGTACTTC. Translated, it gives CASSQDSGTGAYEQYF.